This T cell receptor beta chain was sequenced during a study of OX40 agonist ivuxolimab in advanced cancers. The overall study: Cohort: approximately 83% men, mean age around 61, aged roughly 23 to 90. The study's findings and limits: Among patients with partial responses at 0.1-3.0 mg/kg, clonal expansion was among the lowest. Within 6 weeks, CD4+ and CD8+ blood T cells expanded clonally at 0.1 to 3.0 mg/kg. Averaging showed that CD8+ T cells had more expanded clones than CD4+ did.

A note on this clone: Antigen: not known.

Here immunoSEQ multiplex PCR was the method, and the copy in TCRdb shows in-frame clones only, minus some. In the table there are about 50,000 clones, approximately 86% of which are singletons. Germline loops: CDR1 SGHTA, CDR2 FQGNSA. Trimming removed 1 base from V and 7 bases from J, with 13 bases in between. CDR3 length equals 14 residues. This sequence originates from an adult with an advanced solid tumor such as melanoma, head and neck, liver or kidney cancer. The sequences come from CD4+ or CD8+ T cells sorted from blood, collected in a trial of the OX40 agonist ivuxolimab. The gene calls are TRBV7-2 and TRBJ2-5; perhaps TRBD1 as D (5 bases). The CDR3 is CASSLGRERGTQYF. The CDR3 region has the DNA TGTGCCAGCAGCTTAGGCCGAGAAAGGGGGACCCAGTACTTC.